This T cell receptor beta chain was recovered during a study of cytomegalovirus exposure and HLA in healthy donors. The germline V gene encodes CDR1 MNHEY and CDR2 SVGAGI. J lost 8 bases, V lost 4 bases, and 5 bases had no gene match. This CDR3 contains 13 residues. The PCR ran on 60 Vbeta and 13 Jbeta primers. In the source study's methods: Counted up in a later analysis, unique TCR beta chains came to about 80 million, with some 9.9 million shared. Sequencing used immunoSEQ multiplex PCR; TCRdb keeps in-frame clones, though not all of them. V, J and clone size derive from that table, while D and trimming were established from the DNA sequence. Of some 150,000 clones listed, roughly 80% are singletons.

Sequencing was done on a sample of PBMCs. This clonotype was sampled from a woman aged 35 to 49 in good health and CMV-seropositive. The chain joins TRBV6-5 to TRBJ1-2; 9 bases match TRBD1. CDR3 protein: CASSLQGARGYTF. CDR3 coding DNA: TGTGCCAGCAGTTTACAGGGGGCGAGGGGCTACACCTTC.